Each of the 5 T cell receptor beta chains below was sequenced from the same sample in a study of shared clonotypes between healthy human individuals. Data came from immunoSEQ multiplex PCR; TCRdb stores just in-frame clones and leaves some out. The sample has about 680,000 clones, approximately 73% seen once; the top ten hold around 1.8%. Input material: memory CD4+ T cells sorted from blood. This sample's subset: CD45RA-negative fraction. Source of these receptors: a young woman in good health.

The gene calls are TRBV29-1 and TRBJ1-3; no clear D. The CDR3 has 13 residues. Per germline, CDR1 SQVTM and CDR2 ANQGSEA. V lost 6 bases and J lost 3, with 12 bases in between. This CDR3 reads CSVAREGGNTIYF. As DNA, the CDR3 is TGCAGCGTAGCGCGCGAAGGTGGAAACACCATATATTTT.

The CDR3 nucleotides read TGTGCCAGCAGCTTCGGACGGGGGTCCGGAAACACCATATATTTT. Translation: CASSFGRGSGNTIYF. The chain uses TRBV11-2 and TRBJ1-3; D might be TRBD1 (5 bases). The CDR3 consists of 15 residues. V gave up 3 bases and J gave up 4 bases, with 13 bases separating them. Per the germline V gene, CDR1 is SGHAT and CDR2 is FQNNGV. Using reference TRBV11-2 and TRBJ1-3 for the parts outside the CDR3, the full variable domain is EAGVAQSPRYKIIEKRQSVAFWCNPISGHATLYWYQQILGQGPKLLIQFQNNGVVDDSQLPKDRFSAERLKGVDSTLKIQPAKLEDSAVYLCASSFGRGSGNTIYFGEGSWLTVV.

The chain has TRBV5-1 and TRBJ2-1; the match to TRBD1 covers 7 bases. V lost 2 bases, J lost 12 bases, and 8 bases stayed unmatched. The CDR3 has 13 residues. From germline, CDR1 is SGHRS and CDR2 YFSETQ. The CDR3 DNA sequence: TGCGCCAGCAGCTTAATCGACAGGGCTGGGCAGTTCTTC. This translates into CASSLIDRAGQFF.

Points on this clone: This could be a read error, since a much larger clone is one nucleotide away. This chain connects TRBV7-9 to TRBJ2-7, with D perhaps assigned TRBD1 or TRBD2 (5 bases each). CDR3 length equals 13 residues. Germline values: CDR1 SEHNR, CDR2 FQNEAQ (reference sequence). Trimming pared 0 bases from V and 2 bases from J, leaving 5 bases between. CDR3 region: CASSLAGAYEQYF. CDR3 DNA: TGTGCCAGCAGCTTAGCGGGGGCCTACGAGCAGTACTTC.

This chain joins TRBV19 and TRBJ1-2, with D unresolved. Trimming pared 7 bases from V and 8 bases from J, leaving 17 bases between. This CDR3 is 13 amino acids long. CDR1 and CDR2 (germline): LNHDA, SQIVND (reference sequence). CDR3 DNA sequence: TGTGCCAGTACCCCCCGGCCATCTGAAGGCTACACCTTC. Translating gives CASTPRPSEGYTF.